Given below is one T cell receptor beta chain in context. What it binds is unknown. This sample was taken from a study of monozygotic twins with inflammatory bowel disease. Study observations and caveats: Immunosuppressive treatment differences may have increased patient repertoire variability. Researchers report that IBD patients shared fewer clonotypes with others than healthy twins, especially amid disease activity.

The CDR3 runs 16 residues. Germline V gives CDR1 SGDLS, CDR2 YYNGEE. A 6-nucleotide sample barcode was carried by the UMIs, which template switching added. Using the 5' RACE reads, TCRdb records one entry per CDR3 protein without DNA. The repertoire table contains roughly 330,000 distinct CDR3 sequences. The sequenced sample was blood. The chain has TRBV9 and TRBJ1-2; TCRdb lists TRBD1, though no DNA is available to test this call. The sequence came from a human donor with ulcerative colitis or Crohn's disease, or a healthy co-twin of an affected twin (not recorded which). CDR3 sequence reads: CASSVVAQAEGHGYTF.